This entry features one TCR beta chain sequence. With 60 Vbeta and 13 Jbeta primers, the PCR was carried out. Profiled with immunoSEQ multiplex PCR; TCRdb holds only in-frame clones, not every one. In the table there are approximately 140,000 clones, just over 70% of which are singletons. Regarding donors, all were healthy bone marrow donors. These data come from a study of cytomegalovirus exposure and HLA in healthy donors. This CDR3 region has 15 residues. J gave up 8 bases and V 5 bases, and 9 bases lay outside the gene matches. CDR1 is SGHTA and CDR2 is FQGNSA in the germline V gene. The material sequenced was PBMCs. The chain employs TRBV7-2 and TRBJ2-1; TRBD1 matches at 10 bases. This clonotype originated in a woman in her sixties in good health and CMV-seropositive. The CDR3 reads CASSDGQGGKDEQFF. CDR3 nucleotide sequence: TGTGCCAGCAGCGACGGACAGGGGGGCAAGGATGAGCAGTTCTTC.